This TCR beta chain was sequenced during a study of blood T cells in healthy people across ages. V trimming: 6 bases; J trimming: 13 bases; junction bases outside the gene matches: 16. CDR1 is DFQATT, CDR2 SNEGSKA, per germline (reference sequence). The CDR3 contains 14 residues. Regarding the study as a whole: In older individuals, TCR beta diversity per million T cells was lower, falling roughly linearly with age.

This clonotype was counted a single time. Its cognate antigen is unknown. A sample-barcoded 5' primer and a J-beta primer mix were used in a second PCR of roughly 6 to 11 cycles. MiXCR, applied by TCRdb to the 5' RACE reads, yields one record per CDR3 protein. The sample holds around 1,800,000 distinct CDR3 sequences, more than 35% seen once. What was sequenced was blood. This chain connects TRBV20-1 to TRBJ2-4; 9 bases are a match to TRBD1. This TCR was recovered from a human donor in good health. The CDR3 reads CSAFGTGIYNEQYF. CDR3 bases: TGCAGTGCCTTCGGGACAGGGATATACAATGAGCAGTACTTC.